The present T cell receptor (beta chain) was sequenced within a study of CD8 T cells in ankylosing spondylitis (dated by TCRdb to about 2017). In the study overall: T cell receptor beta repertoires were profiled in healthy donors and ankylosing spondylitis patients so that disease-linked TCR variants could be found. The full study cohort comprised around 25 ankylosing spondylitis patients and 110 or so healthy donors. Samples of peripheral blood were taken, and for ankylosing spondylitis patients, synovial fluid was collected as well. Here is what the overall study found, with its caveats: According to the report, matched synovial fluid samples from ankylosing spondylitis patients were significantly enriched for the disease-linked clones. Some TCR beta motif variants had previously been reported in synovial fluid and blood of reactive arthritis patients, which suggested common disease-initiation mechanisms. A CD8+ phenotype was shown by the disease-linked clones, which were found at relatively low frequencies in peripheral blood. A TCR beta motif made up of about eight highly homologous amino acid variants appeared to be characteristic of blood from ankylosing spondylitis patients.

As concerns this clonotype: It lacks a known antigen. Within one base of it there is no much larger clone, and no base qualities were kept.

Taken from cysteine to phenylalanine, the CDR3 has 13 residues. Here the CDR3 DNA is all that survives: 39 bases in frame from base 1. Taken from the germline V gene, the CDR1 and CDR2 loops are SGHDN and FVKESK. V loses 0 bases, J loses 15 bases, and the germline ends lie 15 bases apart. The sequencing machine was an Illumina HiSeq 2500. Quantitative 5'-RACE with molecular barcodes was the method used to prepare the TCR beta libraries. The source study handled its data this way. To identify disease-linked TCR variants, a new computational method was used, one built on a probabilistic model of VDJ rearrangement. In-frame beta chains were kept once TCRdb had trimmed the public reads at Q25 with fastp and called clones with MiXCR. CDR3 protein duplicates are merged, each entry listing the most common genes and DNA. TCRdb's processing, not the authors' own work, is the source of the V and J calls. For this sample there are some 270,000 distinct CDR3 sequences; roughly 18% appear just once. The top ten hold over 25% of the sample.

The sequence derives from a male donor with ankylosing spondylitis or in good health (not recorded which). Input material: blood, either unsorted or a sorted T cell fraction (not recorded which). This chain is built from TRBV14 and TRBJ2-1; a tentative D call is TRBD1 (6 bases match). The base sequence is TGTGCCAGCAGCCAAGACGTGGACAGATCGTTGTTCTTC. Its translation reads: CASSQDVDRSLFF.